This T cell receptor beta chain was captured in a study of blood T cell repertoires in COVID-19. At the level of the study: COVID-19 samples collected from the United States, Italy and Spain covered acute and convalescent phases. T cells, B-cell-depleted T cells, or PBMCs supplied cDNA or gDNA.

As originally analysed: How many nucleated cells were present was estimated from reference gene primer amplification. Method: immunoSEQ multiplex PCR; TCRdb's copy keeps in-frame clones and lacks some. V and J calls and clone size follow that table, whereas D and trimming were derived from the DNA. The data show roughly 100,000 clones, 82% seen once. This CDR3 has 16 residues. Germline V gene lookup returns CDR1 SNHLY and CDR2 FYNNEI. V shed 2 bases and J shed 5 bases, with 15 bases lying between them. The origin of this receptor is a woman aged 80 or over with acute or convalescent COVID-19. V and J are TRBV2 and TRBJ1-4, with D perhaps matching TRBD1 (6 bases). The sequenced sample was peripheral blood. In nucleotides, the CDR3 is TGTGCCAGCAGTGAATCTCCACGGACAGTAAATGAAAAACTGTTTTTT. This codes for CASSESPRTVNEKLFF.